What follows are 22 T cell receptor beta chains derived from one specimen sequenced in a study of siplizumab effects on memory and regulatory T cells. Clones were sequenced by immunoSEQ multiplex PCR, and TCRdb holds only the in-frame ones, with some missing. The data contain roughly 25,000 clones, 84% of them singletons. The sample consisted of memory CD4+ T cells sorted from blood. These TCRs come from a human donor in good health.

In DNA form, the CDR3 reads TGCAGCGTTTCCGGGACTGGCAATCAGCCCCAGCATTTT. Protein: CSVSGTGNQPQHF. The chain employs TRBV29-1 and TRBJ1-5; the D gene is possibly TRBD1 (5 bases). Germline V lookup: CDR1 SQVTM, CDR2 ANQGSEA. Trimming removed 5 bases from V and 2 bases from J, with 10 bases in between. This CDR3 comprises 13 residues. Using reference TRBV29-1 and TRBJ1-5 for the parts outside the CDR3, the full variable domain is SAVISQKPSRDICQRGTSLTIQCQVDSQVTMMFWYRQQPGQSLTLIATANQGSEATYESGFVIDKFPISRPNLTFSTLTVSNMSPEDSSIYLCSVSGTGNQPQHFGDGTRLSIL.

This chain uses TRBV7-2 with TRBJ2-7; no clear D gene. V was cut by 5 bases and J by 4 bases, with 9 bases left in between. CDR3 length: 12 residues. Per germline, CDR1 SGHTA and CDR2 FQGNSA. The CDR3 DNA follows: TGTGCCAGCAGCCCGGGTGGATACGAGCAGTACTTC. It is translated as CASSPGGYEQYF. Looking up the rest from reference TRBV7-2 and TRBJ2-7 gives the full variable domain: GAGVSQSPSNKVTEKGKDVELRCDPISGHTALYWYRQSLGQGLEFLIYFQGNSAPDKSGLPSDRFSAERTGGSVSTLTIQRTQQEDSAVYLCASSPGGYEQYFGPGTRLTVT.

The CDR3 region is CASSLTQGASSPLHF. CDR3 coding DNA: TGTGCCAGCAGCCTAACACAGGGGGCGAGTTCACCCCTCCACTTT. V is TRBV9 and J is TRBJ1-6, with TRBD1 matching 9 bases. Germline CDR1 is SGDLS and CDR2 is YYNGEE. After removal of 4 bases from V and 9 bases from J, the junction contained 8 bases not matched to a gene. CDR3 size: 15 residues.

This chain uses TRBV5-1 with TRBJ2-7; D perhaps matches TRBD1 (7 bases). CDR1 SGHRS and CDR2 YFSETQ come from the germline V gene. V was pared by 5 bases and J by 2 bases, with 14 bases between. This CDR3 comprises 14 residues. CDR3 residues: CASSSRRGAYEQYF. The CDR3 DNA sequence: TGCGCCAGCAGTTCGCGCAGGGGGGCCTACGAGCAGTACTTC.

V is TRBV7-2 and J is TRBJ2-5; D remains ambiguous. This CDR3 is built from 14 residues. Germline V gene lookup returns CDR1 SGHTA and CDR2 FQGNSA. The V gene lost 2 bases and the J gene lost 3 bases, with 10 bases spanning the gap. The CDR3 loop reads CASSLSWAEETQYF. CDR3 DNA: TGTGCCAGCAGCTTATCCTGGGCGGAAGAGACCCAGTACTTC.

The chain carries TRBV29-1 and TRBJ1-2; D gene uncertain. Between the trimmed V and J ends, which lost 0 bases and 2 bases, there was a span of 10 bases. Germline V gives CDR1 SQVTM, CDR2 ANQGSEA. The CDR3 runs 14 residues. CDR3 loop: CSVEDASLNYGYTF. The CDR3 DNA follows: TGCAGCGTTGAAGATGCCAGCTTAAACTATGGCTACACCTTC.

This chain connects TRBV2 to TRBJ2-3; 10 positions match TRBD2. Germline loops: CDR1 SNHLY, CDR2 FYNNEI. J gave up 4 bases and V 2 bases, and 9 bases lay outside the gene matches. The CDR3 runs 17 residues. The CDR3 DNA follows: TGTGCCAGCAGTGAATTTAGGCTAGCGGGAGTGGCAGATACGCAGTATTTT. Translated, it gives CASSEFRLAGVADTQYF.

This clone was recorded a few times. The J gene is TRBJ2-1, the V gene TRBV5-1; 8 positions agree with TRBD1. The V gene end was trimmed by 0 bases and the J gene end by 8 bases; junction bases not matched to a gene: 7. Germline V gene lookup returns CDR1 SGHRS and CDR2 YFSETQ. The CDR3 is 15 amino acids. This chain's CDR3 is CASSLEDREIDEQFF. Here the CDR3 DNA reads TGCGCCAGCAGCTTGGAGGACAGGGAGATCGATGAGCAGTTCTTC.

This chain joins TRBV4-1 and TRBJ1-2, with D possibly being TRBD1 (5 bases). The V end was cut by 5 bases, the J end by 2 bases, with 9 bases between. Germline V lookup: CDR1 MGHRA, CDR2 YSYEKL. The CDR3 has 13 residues. CDR3 sequence reads: CASSSPGNYGYTF. In nucleotides, the CDR3 is TGCGCCAGCAGCTCTCCAGGGAACTATGGCTACACCTTC.

V is TRBV25-1 and J is TRBJ2-5; D uncertain. V shed 2 bases and J shed 7 bases, with 14 bases lying between them. The CDR3 totals 14 residues. In germline, CDR1 is MGHDK, CDR2 SYGVNS. DNA for the CDR3: TGTGCCAGCAGTGAACCCCGGGCCTATGGGACCCAGTACTTC. Translated, it gives CASSEPRAYGTQYF. Full variable domain (rest looked up from reference TRBV25-1 and TRBJ2-5): EADIYQTPRYLVIGTGKKITLECSQTMGHDKMYWYQQDPGMELHLIHYSYGVNSTEKGDLSSESTVSRIRTEHFPLTLESARPSHTSQYLCASSEPRAYGTQYFGPGTRLLVL.

Only a few counts were recorded for this clone. The gene calls are TRBV7-9 and TRBJ2-2; D unresolved. Trimming removed 7 bases at V and 7 bases at J, with 13 bases between. This CDR3 region has 13 residues. Germline-derived CDR1 and CDR2 are SEHNR and FQNEAQ (reference sequence). The CDR3 nucleotides are TGTGCCAGCACCCCCAGTAAAATCGGGGAGCTGTTTTTT. Its protein is CASTPSKIGELFF.

The chain is built from TRBV5-4 and TRBJ2-5; D gene uncertain. Germline V gene sequence: CDR1 SGHNT, CDR2 YYREEE (reference sequence). V was shortened by 4 bases and J by 5 bases, with 15 bases between the two germline ends. There are 14 residues in the CDR3. The CDR3 reads CASSPISAVETQYF. For the CDR3, the DNA is TGTGCCAGCAGCCCAATTTCTGCTGTGGAGACCCAGTACTTC.

The V gene is TRBV19, the J gene TRBJ1-1, with D hard to call. CDR1 LNHDA and CDR2 SQIVND come from the germline V gene (reference sequence). CDR3 length: 14 amino acids. Between the trimmed V and J ends, which lost 3 bases and 5 bases, there was a span of 13 bases. The CDR3 loop is CASSILGPGTEAFF. The CDR3 DNA sequence: TGTGCCAGTAGTATCCTTGGCCCGGGGACTGAAGCTTTCTTT.

The chain carries TRBV19 and TRBJ2-5; tentatively, D is TRBD2 (6 bases). CDR3 size: 14 residues. V was shortened by 10 bases and J by 1 base, with 16 bases between the two germline ends. Germline CDR1 LNHDA, CDR2 SQIVND (reference sequence). The CDR3 spells CATGLGGGQETQYF. CDR3 DNA sequence: TGTGCCACCGGGTTGGGGGGTGGCCAAGAGACCCAGTACTTC.

The V call is TRBV18, the J call TRBJ1-4; D remains ambiguous. CDR3 size: 13 residues. V shed 1 base and J shed 5 bases, with 5 bases lying between them. Germline-derived CDR1 and CDR2 are KGHSH and LQKENI. The CDR3 is CASSPLSNEKLFF. CDR3 bases: TGTGCCAGCTCACCACTCTCCAATGAAAAACTGTTTTTT.

V is TRBV19 and J is TRBJ2-7, with 7 bases lining up with TRBD1. CDR1 is LNHDA and CDR2 is SQIVND in the germline V gene (reference sequence). V dropped 3 bases and J dropped 3; count of bases not matched to a gene: 8. The length of the CDR3 is 15 residues. For the CDR3, the DNA is TGTGCCAGTAGTATCTCTCGGACAGGCGGCTACGAGCAGTACTTC. It encodes CASSISRTGGYEQYF.

The chain has TRBV15 and TRBJ2-2; a possible D gene is TRBD2 (5 bases). There are 17 residues in the CDR3. The V end lost 8 bases, the J end lost 1 base, and 20 bases lay between the germline ends. In germline, CDR1 is LNHNV, CDR2 YYDKDF (reference sequence). In DNA form, the CDR3 reads TGTGCCACCTCTAAGAGTTCGACCGCGGGGAACACCGGGGAGCTGTTTTTT. Residues: CATSKSSTAGNTGELFF. Together with reference TRBV15 and TRBJ2-2, the CDR3 gives the full variable domain: DAMVIQNPRYQVTQFGKPVTLSCSQTLNHNVMYWYQQKSSQAPKLLFHYYDKDFNNEADTPDNFQSRRPNTSFCFLDIRSPGLGDTAMYLCATSKSSTAGNTGELFFGEGSRLTVL.

V gene TRBV4-2 combines with J gene TRBJ2-7; TRBD1 matches at 7 bases. Germline values: CDR1 LGHNA, CDR2 YNFKEQ. With V trimmed by 4 bases and J by 7 bases, 10 bases remained unmatched. The length of the CDR3 is 14 residues. The chain's CDR3 is CASSPTGPPEEQYF. The CDR3 nucleotides read TGTGCCAGCAGCCCGACAGGGCCTCCCGAAGAGCAGTACTTC.

The V call is TRBV7-9, the J call TRBJ1-1; the D is unclear. Germline V gene data show CDR1 as SEHNR and CDR2 as FQNEAQ (reference sequence). The CDR3 contains 16 residues. Trimming removed 6 bases at V and 3 bases at J, with 20 bases between. This chain's CDR3 is CASSRGGLQLDTEAFF. The CDR3 region has the DNA TGTGCCAGCAGTCGGGGAGGACTCCAACTGGACACTGAAGCTTTCTTT.

The chain carries TRBV6-5 and TRBJ2-7, with a weak D call TRBD2 (7 bases). The CDR3 length is 14 residues. Trimming shortened V by 2 bases and J by 3 bases, and 11 bases separated the two germline ends. Germline V gives CDR1 MNHEY, CDR2 SVGAGI. CDR3 residues: CASSYVRGGYEQYF. The CDR3 region has the DNA TGTGCCAGCAGTTACGTGAGGGGGGGCTACGAGCAGTACTTC.

The V gene is TRBV9, the J gene TRBJ2-3; possibly TRBD1 for D (6 bases). Germline values: CDR1 SGDLS, CDR2 YYNGEE. The CDR3 is 16 residues long. V dropped 4 bases and J dropped 0 bases, with 15 bases sitting between them. The CDR3 coding sequence is TGTGCCAGCAGCATCCAGATGGGACACAGCACAGATACGCAGTATTTT. Translating it yields CASSIQMGHSTDTQYF.

The J gene is TRBJ2-1, the V gene TRBV2; D may be TRBD1 (5 bases). V was clipped by 6 bases and J by 10 bases, with 13 bases between them. This CDR3 comprises 12 residues. CDR1 and CDR2 from the germline V gene are SNHLY and FYNNEI. The CDR3 loop reads CASRARVWEQFF. CDR3 DNA sequence: TGTGCCAGCAGAGCCAGGGTTTGGGAGCAGTTCTTC.